This passage covers 27 T cell receptor beta chains from one sample sequenced in a study of identical twins. Each CDR3 protein is one row after TCRdb ran MiXCR on the 5' RACE reads. The sample has 450,000 to 650,000 distinct CDR3 sequences, just under 10% seen once. These data were likewise used in another study, on yellow fever vaccine responses in identical twins.

Specimen: PBMCs. The receptor source for this set is a woman under 30 in good health.

This clonotype was found a few times. The chain has TRBV21-1 and TRBJ2-5; the table names TRBD2, a call not compared with the DNA. TRBV21-1 has pseudogene status. The CDR3 contains 20 residues. CDR3 bases: TGTGCCAGCAGCAACCGAGGGGGGACTAGCGTTCTGGGGAACCAAGAGACCCAGTACTTC. Translating it yields CASSNRGGTSVLGNQETQYF.

The genes are TRBV3-1 and TRBJ2-3, with TRBD2 as a possible D gene (6 bases). Germline CDR1 and CDR2: LGHDT and YNNKEL (reference sequence). This CDR3 is 14 amino acids long. Trimming cost V 0 bases and J 10 bases, with 14 bases left between them. The CDR3 bases are TGTGCCAGCAGCCAAGATCCTCGACTAGTGCCGCAGTATTTT. Its translation is CASSQDPRLVPQYF.

Only a few counts were recorded for this clonotype. The chain carries TRBV2 and TRBJ2-1, with TRBD2 matching over 10 bases. The CDR3 loop spans 13 amino acids. The junction had 5 bases not matched to a gene; V was cut back by 10 bases and J by 5 bases. The germline gives CDR1 SNHLY, CDR2 FYNNEI. CDR3 loop: CAITSGAHNEQFF. The CDR3 nucleotides read TGTGCCATAACTAGCGGGGCCCACAATGAGCAGTTCTTC.

This chain uses TRBV2 with TRBJ2-2; perhaps TRBD1 as D (5 bases). The V gene's germline CDR1 is SNHLY and CDR2 FYNNEI. CDR3 length equals 16 residues. The V and J ends lost 4 bases and 2 bases respectively, with 14 bases between them. CDR3 bases: TGTGCCAGCAGTGCTTGGGCAGGGCGAAACACCGGGGAGCTGTTTTTT. This codes for CASSAWAGRNTGELFF.

This clonotype was observed a few times. The J gene is TRBJ2-6, the V gene TRBV12-3 or TRBV12-4, with no clear D. The V end was cut by 9 bases, the J end by 2 bases, with 14 bases between. The CDR3 consists of 15 residues. Here the CDR3 reads CASSNRPAGANVLTF. The CDR3 DNA reads as TGTGCCAGTTCCAACCGCCCGGCTGGGGCCAACGTCCTGACTTTC.

This clonotype was seen more than once but under ten times. This rearrangement joins TRBV24-1 to TRBJ2-3, with 7 bases that match TRBD2. This CDR3 comprises 16 residues. The V gene end was trimmed by 3 bases and the J gene end by 3 bases; junction bases not matched to a gene: 8. Germline values: CDR1 KGHDR, CDR2 SFDVKD. The chain's CDR3 is CATSDISGERTDTQYF. DNA of the CDR3: TGTGCCACCAGTGATATAAGCGGGGAAAGAACAGATACGCAGTATTTT.

The rearrangement links TRBV28 to TRBJ1-1; D unresolved. Germline lookup yields CDR1 MDHEN and CDR2 SYDVKM. V dropped 2 bases and J dropped 4 bases, with 8 bases sitting between them. The CDR3 runs 13 residues. Written as DNA, the CDR3 is TGTGCCAGCAGTTTAGGGTTCGGCACTGAAGCTTTCTTT. Its protein product is CASSLGFGTEAFF.

In this sample, this clonotype turned up a few times. The chain carries TRBV12-3 or TRBV12-4 and TRBJ2-2; perhaps TRBD1 as D (5 bases). The CDR3 contains 15 residues. V was cut by 7 bases and J by 3 bases, with 15 bases left in between. CDR3 residues: CASTPDRGYTGELFF. The CDR3 nucleotides read TGTGCCAGCACTCCCGACAGAGGTTACACCGGGGAGCTGTTTTTT.

This chain uses TRBV30 with TRBJ2-6; D remains ambiguous. V dropped 1 base and J dropped 5 bases, with 0 bases sitting between them. CDR1 and CDR2 (germline): GTSNPN, SVGIG (reference sequence). The CDR3 spans 11 residues. The CDR3 reads CAWSGANVLTF. The DNA for the CDR3 is TGTGCCTGGAGTGGGGCCAACGTCCTGACTTTC.

This clonotype was recorded a few times. V is TRBV20-1 and J is TRBJ2-7; 9 positions match TRBD1. The CDR3 extends over 14 amino acids. The V segment lost 5 bases and the J segment 0 bases; nucleotides outside the gene matches: 5. Germline lookup yields CDR1 DFQATT and CDR2 SNEGSKA (reference sequence). The CDR3 is CSAGGQGISYEQYF. The CDR3 nucleotides read TGCAGTGCTGGAGGACAGGGGATCTCCTACGAGCAGTACTTC.

This clonotype was detected ten times or more. The chain couples TRBV7-9 to TRBJ2-1; D uncertain. The germline V gene has CDR1 SEHNR and CDR2 FQNEAQ (reference sequence). V lost 5 bases, J lost 6 bases, and 11 bases lay in between. This CDR3 is built from 13 residues. CDR3 sequence (DNA): TGTGCCAGCAGCCAATCGCCACTCAATGAGCAGTTCTTC. This gives the protein CASSQSPLNEQFF.

For this clonotype: One junction end disagrees with the germline gene, perhaps due to a read error. The chain recombines TRBV3-1 with TRBJ2-5; TRBD1 matches at 11 bases. The CDR3 contains 15 residues. Germline V gives CDR1 LGHDT, CDR2 YNNKEL (reference sequence). This CDR3 is CTSSTRTGGRETQYF. The CDR3 DNA reads TGTACCAGCAGCACACGGACAGGGGGCAGAGAGACCCAGTACTTC.

This clonotype has only a few counts. V usage is TRBV7-2 and J usage is TRBJ2-7; the D call may be TRBD1 or TRBD2 (5 bases each). Germline values: CDR1 SGHTA, CDR2 FQGNSA. The CDR3 has 17 residues. V gave up 5 bases and J gave up 2 bases, with 22 bases separating them. The CDR3 nucleotides read TGTGCCAGCAGCCCCACACTGAGTATGAGGGGTCCCTACGAGCAGTACTTC. Protein: CASSPTLSMRGPYEQYF.

This clonotype was picked up many times. V and J are TRBV7-2 and TRBJ2-1; D unclear. The CDR3 consists of 15 residues. V dropped 5 bases and J dropped 1 base, with 12 bases sitting between them. CDR1 is SGHTA and CDR2 is FQGNSA in the germline V gene. CDR3 DNA: TGTGCCAGCAGCACAAGGGATTTATCCTACAATGAGCAGTTCTTC. Its translation is CASSTRDLSYNEQFF. Looking up the rest from reference TRBV7-2 and TRBJ2-1 gives the full variable domain: GAGVSQSPSNKVTEKGKDVELRCDPISGHTALYWYRQSLGQGLEFLIYFQGNSAPDKSGLPSDRFSAERTGGSVSTLTIQRTQQEDSAVYLCASSTRDLSYNEQFFGPGTRLTVL.

This clonotype has more than one count but fewer than ten. CDR3 loop: CASKVGTDEQFF. The CDR3 DNA is TGTGCCAGCAAAGTGGGGACCGATGAGCAGTTCTTC. The chain couples TRBV12-3 or TRBV12-4 to TRBJ2-1, with D perhaps matching TRBD1 or TRBD2 (5 bases each). The CDR3 is 12 residues long. V gave up 7 bases and J gave up 8 bases, with 12 bases separating them.

V gene TRBV5-1 combines with J gene TRBJ2-1; D is perhaps TRBD2 (6 bases). The germline V and J ends were trimmed by 4 bases and 0 bases, with 14 bases remaining between them. The CDR3 is made up of 16 amino acids. The V gene's germline CDR1 is SGHRS and CDR2 YFSETQ. The CDR3 DNA follows: TGCGCCAGCAGCACGGGGGACGGCAGCTCCTACAATGAGCAGTTCTTC. Amino acid sequence: CASSTGDGSSYNEQFF.

The chain links TRBV12-3 or TRBV12-4 to TRBJ2-3; 13 bases line up with TRBD2. The CDR3 has 17 amino acids. V dropped 5 bases and J dropped 4; count of bases not matched to a gene: 9. The CDR3 sequence is CASSTVRTSGGADTQYF. For the CDR3, the DNA is TGTGCCAGCAGTACCGTAAGGACTAGCGGGGGCGCAGATACGCAGTATTTT.

In this sample, this clonotype turned up many times. V gene TRBV2 combines with J gene TRBJ2-7; 7 bases are shared with TRBD1. V lost 5 bases to trimming and J lost 2 bases; unmatched junction nucleotides: 6. CDR1 is SNHLY and CDR2 is FYNNEI in the germline V gene. The CDR3 is 14 residues long. CDR3: CASSPQGDPYEQYF. The CDR3 DNA sequence: TGTGCCAGCAGTCCTCAGGGGGATCCCTACGAGCAGTACTTC.

As for this clonotype: One junction end does not reproduce the germline sequence, and a read error may be involved. The chain carries TRBV20-1 and TRBJ2-1, with 10 bases that match TRBD2. Germline CDR1 is DFQATT and CDR2 is SNEGSKA (reference sequence). The CDR3 totals 13 residues. The CDR3 sequence: CSPSGRVYSEQFF. CDR3 coding DNA: TGCAGTCCAAGCGGGAGGGTGTACAGTGAGCAGTTCTTC.

This clonotype was counted a few times. The chain links TRBV5-1 to TRBJ2-1, with 12 positions matching TRBD2. CDR1 and CDR2 from the germline V gene are SGHRS and YFSETQ. The CDR3 runs to 15 residues. Losses at the gene ends were 4 bases for V and 9 bases for J; bases not matched to a gene: 8. The CDR3, as DNA: TGCGCCAGCAGCCGGAGACTAGCGGGAGAGGGTGAGCAGTTCTTC. Its protein is CASSRRLAGEGEQFF.

The genes are TRBV7-2 and TRBJ2-3, with D uncertain. Germline V gene sequence: CDR1 SGHTA, CDR2 FQGNSA. V lost 1 base and J 5 bases, leaving 7 bases between the germline ends. This CDR3 contains 13 residues. CDR3: CASSLGEKDTQYF. CDR3 nucleotides: TGTGCCAGCAGCTTAGGAGAAAAAGATACGCAGTATTTT.

This clonotype was detected a few times. The V gene is TRBV5-1, the J gene TRBJ2-1, with 7 bases that match TRBD2. With 1 base clipped from V and 5 bases from J, the junction kept 9 bases outside the gene matches. This CDR3 region has 16 residues. Germline lookup yields CDR1 SGHRS and CDR2 YFSETQ. The CDR3 nucleotides are TGCGCCAGCAGCTTGATTAGGCTAGCGGAAGACAATGAGCAGTTCTTC. As protein: CASSLIRLAEDNEQFF.

This clonotype was seen more than once but under ten times. The rearrangement uses TRBV5-6 and TRBJ1-5; 10 nucleotides match TRBD1. CDR1 SGHDT and CDR2 YYEEEE come from the germline V gene. The CDR3 length is 16 residues. V shed 4 bases and J 2 bases; nucleotides not matched to a gene: 6. The CDR3 region is CASSADRGRGNQPQHF. Here the CDR3 DNA reads TGTGCCAGCAGCGCCGACAGGGGGCGCGGCAATCAGCCCCAGCATTTT.

This clonotype was seen many times. The chain has TRBV6-2 or TRBV6-3 and TRBJ2-4, with 13 bases lining up with TRBD2. Germline V lookup: CDR1 MNHEY, CDR2 SVGEGT. The J segment lost 1 base and the V segment lost 2 bases, leaving 11 bases of the junction unmatched. The CDR3 runs 20 residues. CDR3 amino acids: CASSYTGLAGAVSAKNIQYF. The CDR3 DNA is TGTGCCAGCAGTTACACCGGACTAGCGGGGGCAGTTTCGGCCAAAAACATTCAGTACTTC.

In this sample, this clonotype turned up many times. This chain joins TRBV18 and TRBJ2-5; D perhaps matches TRBD2 (5 bases). The V end was cut by 2 bases, the J end by 0 bases, with 7 bases between. The germline gives CDR1 KGHSH, CDR2 LQKENI. There are 14 residues in the CDR3. The CDR3 protein is CASSPAGNQETQYF. In DNA, the CDR3 is TGTGCCAGCTCACCAGCGGGTAACCAAGAGACCCAGTACTTC.

V gene TRBV3-1 combines with J gene TRBJ2-4, with a tentative D call TRBD1 (5 bases). The CDR3 is made up of 13 amino acids. Looked up from germline, CDR1 is LGHDT and CDR2 is YNNKEL (reference sequence). The V gene lost 0 bases and the J gene lost 7 bases, with 7 bases spanning the gap. The DNA for the CDR3 is TGTGCCAGCAGCCAAGATCACAGGAACATTCAGTACTTC. Protein sequence: CASSQDHRNIQYF. Looking up the rest from reference TRBV3-1 and TRBJ2-4 gives the full variable domain: DTAVSQTPKYLVTQMGNDKSIKCEQNLGHDTMYWYKQDSKKFLKIMFSYNNKELIINETVPNRFSPKSPDKAHLNLHINSLELGDSAVYFCASSQDHRNIQYFGAGTRLSVL.

V gene TRBV5-4 combines with J gene TRBJ2-1; 7 nucleotides line up with TRBD2. V trimming: 1 base; J trimming: 5 bases; junction bases outside the gene matches: 6. The CDR3 spans 15 residues. From germline, CDR1 is SGHNT and CDR2 YYREEE (reference sequence). The CDR3 DNA reads TGTGCCAGCAGCTTGCGACTAGCCCCAAACAATGAGCAGTTCTTC. Translation: CASSLRLAPNNEQFF. Full variable domain (rest looked up from reference TRBV5-4 and TRBJ2-1): ETGVTQSPTHLIKTRGQQVTLRCSSQSGHNTVSWYQQALGQGPQFIFQYYREEENGRGNFPPRFSGLQFPNYSSELNVNALELDDSALYLCASSLRLAPNNEQFFGPGTRLTVL.